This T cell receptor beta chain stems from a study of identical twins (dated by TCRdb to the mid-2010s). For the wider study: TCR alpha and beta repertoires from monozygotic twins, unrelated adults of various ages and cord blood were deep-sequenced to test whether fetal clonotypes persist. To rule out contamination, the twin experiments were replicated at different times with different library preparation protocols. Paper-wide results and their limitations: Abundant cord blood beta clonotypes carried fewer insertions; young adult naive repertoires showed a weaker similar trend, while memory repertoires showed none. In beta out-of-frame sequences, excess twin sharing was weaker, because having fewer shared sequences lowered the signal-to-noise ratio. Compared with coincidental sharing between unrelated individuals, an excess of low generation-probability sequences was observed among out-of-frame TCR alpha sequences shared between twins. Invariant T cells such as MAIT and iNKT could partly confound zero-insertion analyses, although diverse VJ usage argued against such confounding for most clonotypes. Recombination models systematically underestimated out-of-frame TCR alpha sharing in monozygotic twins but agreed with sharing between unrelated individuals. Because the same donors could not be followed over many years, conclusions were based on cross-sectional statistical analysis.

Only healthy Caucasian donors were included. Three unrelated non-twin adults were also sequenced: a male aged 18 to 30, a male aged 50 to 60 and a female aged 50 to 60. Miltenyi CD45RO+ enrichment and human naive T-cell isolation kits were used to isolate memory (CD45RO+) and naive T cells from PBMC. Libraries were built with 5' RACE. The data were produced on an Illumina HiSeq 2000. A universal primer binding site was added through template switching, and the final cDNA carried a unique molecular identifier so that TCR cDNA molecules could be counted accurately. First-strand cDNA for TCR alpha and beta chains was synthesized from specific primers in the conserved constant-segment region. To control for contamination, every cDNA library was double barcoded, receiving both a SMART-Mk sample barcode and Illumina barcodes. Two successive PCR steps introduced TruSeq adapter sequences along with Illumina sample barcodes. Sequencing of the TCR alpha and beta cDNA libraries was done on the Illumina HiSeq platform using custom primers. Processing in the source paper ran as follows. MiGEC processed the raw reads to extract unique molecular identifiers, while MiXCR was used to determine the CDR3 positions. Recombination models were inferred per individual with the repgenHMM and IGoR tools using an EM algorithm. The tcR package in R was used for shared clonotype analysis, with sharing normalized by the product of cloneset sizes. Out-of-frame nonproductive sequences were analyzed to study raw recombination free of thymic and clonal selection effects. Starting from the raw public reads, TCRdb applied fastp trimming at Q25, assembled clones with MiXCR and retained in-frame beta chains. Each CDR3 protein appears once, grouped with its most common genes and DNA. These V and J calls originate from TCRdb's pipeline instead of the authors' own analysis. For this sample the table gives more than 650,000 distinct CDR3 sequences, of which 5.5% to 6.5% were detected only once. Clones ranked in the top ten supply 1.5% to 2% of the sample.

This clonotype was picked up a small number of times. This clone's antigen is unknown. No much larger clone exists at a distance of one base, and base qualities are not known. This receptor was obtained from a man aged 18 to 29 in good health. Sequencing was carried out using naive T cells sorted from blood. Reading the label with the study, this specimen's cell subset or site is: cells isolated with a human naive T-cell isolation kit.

The sequence in DNA is TGTGCCAGCTCACTCATGGCCCTGAAGGACAATGAGCAGTTCTTC. Its translation reads: CASSLMALKDNEQFF. This sequence uses TRBV18 and TRBJ2-1; no D segment can be confidently identified. The junction carries 15 bases between V and J, which are trimmed by 4 bases and 5 bases respectively. Including the terminal cysteine and phenylalanine, the CDR3 comprises 15 residues. The entry retains the CDR3 DNA only, 45 bases that are in frame from base 1. In the germline V gene, CDR1 corresponds to KGHSH and CDR2 to LQKENI.